The sequence of this TCR beta chain was determined in a study of early T cells in non-severe SARS-CoV-2 infection. TCRdb redid the calling of the 5' RACE reads with MiXCR, one entry per CDR3 protein. The repertoire includes approximately 81,000 distinct CDR3 sequences, about 14% of them detected once, and 3% sits in the top ten. Germline CDR1 is MNHEY and CDR2 is SMNVEV (reference sequence). The CDR3 has 15 residues. V gave up 0 bases and J gave up 5 bases, with 8 bases separating them. This clonotype was observed a few times. V usage is TRBV27 and J usage is TRBJ1-6; D gene uncertain. Sequencing input: whole blood. This clonotype was obtained from an adult who was a healthcare worker with PCR-confirmed SARS-CoV-2 infection or an uninfected control (not recorded which). This CDR3 is CASSLSWRHNSPLHF. The DNA of the CDR3 is TGTGCCAGCAGTTTATCGTGGAGGCATAATTCACCCCTCCACTTT.